These T cell receptor beta chains were read from a single sample in a study of blood T cells in healthy people across ages. TCRdb re-called the 5' RACE reads through MiXCR, storing one row per CDR3 protein. The sample records around 500,000 distinct CDR3 sequences, roughly 48% being singletons. The sample taken for sequencing was blood. The receptors come from a man at least 80 years old in good health. CDR3s include the opening cysteine and the closing phenylalanine or tryptophan. A D gene is named only where the DNA matches it firmly. The size entry is marked missing in some rows and otherwise reads once, few, many or a size class.

V gene,D gene,clone size,J gene,CDR3 DNA,CDR3 protein
TRBV10-3,NA,NA,TRBJ2-4,TGTGCCATCAGTGAGAATGGGGAGGAGCTTCAGTACTTC,CAISENGEELQYF
TRBV20-1,TRBD2,NA,TRBJ2-5,TGCAGTGGGCGGGTAGCGGGAGTTCTAGAGACCCAGTACTTC,CSGRVAGVLETQYF
TRBV2,TRBD1,NA,TRBJ1-4,TGTGCCAGCAGTAAAGGCCCCGGGACAGTTAATGAAAAACTGTTTTTT,CASSKGPGTVNEKLFF
TRBV6-2/TRBV6-3,NA,NA,TRBJ2-3,TGTGCCAGCAGTCCCTATGGGGGGGCCGCAGATACGCAGTATTTT,CASSPYGGAADTQYF
TRBV20-1,TRBD2,NA,TRBJ2-1,TGCAGTGCTATAGAGACTAGCGGGAGCGATGAGCAGTTCTTC,CSAIETSGSDEQFF
TRBV20-1,NA,NA,TRBJ1-5,TGCAGTGCTAGAGGAGGGAGGGGGAAGAATCAGCCCCAGCATTTT,CSARGGRGKNQPQHF
TRBV7-3,TRBD2,NA,TRBJ2-1,TGTGCCAGCAGCTCGCTTAGCGGGAGTACTTTCAATGAGCAGTTCTTC,CASSSLSGSTFNEQFF
TRBV6-2/TRBV6-3,TRBD2,NA,TRBJ2-1,TGTGCCAGCACCCTTACTTCTAGCGGGGGTGAGCAGTTCTTC,CASTLTSSGGEQFF
TRBV5-1,TRBD1,few,TRBJ2-7,TGCGCCAGCAGCCAATCGACAGGGTCCTACGAGCAGTACTTC,CASSQSTGSYEQYF
TRBV4-1,NA,NA,TRBJ2-3,TGCGCCAGCAGCCAAGAGAAAAGAACAGATACGCAGTATTTT,CASSQEKRTDTQYF
TRBV7-2,NA,NA,TRBJ1-2,TGTGCCAGCAGCTTCCGGGGCAGCAACTATGGCTACACCTTC,CASSFRGSNYGYTF